One and the same sample provided the 11 T cell receptor beta chains below, sequenced in a study of blood T cell repertoires in COVID-19. Using immunoSEQ multiplex PCR, the repertoire was profiled, and TCRdb retains in-frame clones only, with some absent. The table shows roughly 230,000 clones, with roughly 81% occurring only once. The sequenced sample was peripheral blood. The receptors here all came from a man aged 40-55 years with acute or convalescent COVID-19.

This chain connects TRBV30 to TRBJ2-1; 8 nucleotides line up with TRBD2. This CDR3 is 13 amino acids long. Germline CDR1 GTSNPN, CDR2 SVGIG (reference sequence). Trimming removed 3 bases from V and 6 bases from J; junction bases left unmatched: 4. CDR3 sequence: CAWRRGASNEQFF. In DNA form, the CDR3 reads TGTGCCTGGAGGCGGGGGGCCTCCAATGAGCAGTTCTTC.

The J gene is TRBJ2-3, the V gene TRBV4-1; the D is unclear. Trimming pared 0 bases from V and 2 bases from J, leaving 9 bases between. Germline V lookup: CDR1 MGHRA, CDR2 YSYEKL. This CDR3 has 15 residues. CDR3 nucleotides: TGCGCCAGCAGCCAAGATTCGCGCCACACAGATACGCAGTATTTT. It is translated as CASSQDSRHTDTQYF.

The chain carries TRBV7-9 and TRBJ1-2, with 7 bases matching TRBD1. The CDR3 spans 14 residues. V lost 5 bases, J lost 2 bases, and 5 bases stayed unmatched. The germline V gene encodes CDR1 SEHNR and CDR2 FQNEAQ (reference sequence). CDR3 sequence: CASSLGTVNYGYTF. The CDR3 nucleotides are TGTGCCAGCAGCCTCGGGACAGTCAACTATGGCTACACCTTC.

The chain links TRBV3-1 (or the pseudogene TRBV3-2) to TRBJ2-5, with 9 nucleotides matching TRBD1. The CDR3 contains 16 residues. With 5 bases clipped from V and 4 bases from J, the junction kept 11 bases outside the gene matches. Germline values: CDR1 LGHDT, CDR2 YNNKEL (reference sequence). DNA for the CDR3: TGTGCCAGCAGCACTAGGACAGGGGAGGTAGGAGAGACCCAGTACTTC. It translates to CASSTRTGEVGETQYF.

This chain connects TRBV28 to TRBJ1-1; possible D gene TRBD1, 5 bases. Trimming shortened V by 7 bases and J by 5 bases, and 14 bases separated the two germline ends. This CDR3 is built from 13 residues. The germline gives CDR1 MDHEN, CDR2 SYDVKM. CDR3 amino acids: CASIAREGTEAFF. The CDR3 bases are TGTGCCAGCATCGCCAGGGAAGGAACTGAAGCTTTCTTT.

The chain couples TRBV7-9 to TRBJ2-2; 9 nucleotides line up with TRBD1. Trimming at V came to 5 bases and at J to 3 bases, leaving 4 bases not matched to a gene. The CDR3 totals 15 residues. The V gene's germline CDR1 is SEHNR and CDR2 FQNEAQ (reference sequence). In nucleotides, the CDR3 is TGTGCCAGCAGCCCCTGGACAGGGGACACCGGGGAGCTGTTTTTT. Its translation: CASSPWTGDTGELFF. Supplemented by reference TRBV7-9 and TRBJ2-2, the full variable domain reads DTGVSQNPRHKITKRGQNVTFRCDPISEHNRLYWYRQTLGQGPEFLTYFQNEAQLEKSRLLSDRFSAERPKGSFSTLEIQRTEQGDSAMYLCASSPWTGDTGELFFGEGSRLTVL.

For the CDR3, the DNA is TGTGCTAGTGGTCCCCAGGGGGCGAACACTGAAGCTTTCTTT. Translating gives CASGPQGANTEAFF. The V call is TRBV12-5, the J call TRBJ1-1, with 8 nucleotides matching TRBD1. The trim removed 5 bases at V and 1 base at J, leaving 3 bases unmatched. The CDR3 runs to 14 residues. Looked up from germline, CDR1 is LGHNT and CDR2 is FRNRAP.

V is TRBV15 and J is TRBJ2-5; a weak D match, TRBD1 (6 bases). CDR3 length: 13 residues. V shed 5 bases and J shed 7 bases, with 14 bases lying between them. In germline, CDR1 is LNHNV, CDR2 YYDKDF (reference sequence). CDR3 sequence: CATSYQGRGTQYF. For the CDR3, the DNA is TGTGCCACCAGCTACCAGGGGAGAGGGACCCAGTACTTC.

V is TRBV6-4 and J is TRBJ2-3, with 9 bases that match TRBD2. Germline trimming cut 3 bases from V and 6 bases from J; bases unmatched to any gene: 7. The CDR3 is 15 residues long. Germline values: CDR1 MRHNA, CDR2 SNTAGT. CDR3 bases: TGTGCCAGCAGTGAACAAGCGGGGGGCGGCGATACGCAGTATTTT. Its translation is CASSEQAGGGDTQYF.

The chain uses TRBV7-2 and TRBJ1-4; D unclear. Trimming shortened V by 2 bases and J by 0 bases, and 10 bases separated the two germline ends. From germline, CDR1 is SGHTA and CDR2 FQGNSA. The CDR3 totals 16 residues. This CDR3 reads CASSLSARATNEKLFF. CDR3 coding DNA: TGTGCCAGCAGCTTATCCGCGCGTGCAACTAATGAAAAACTGTTTTTT.

The V call is TRBV18, the J call TRBJ2-6, with a weak D call TRBD1 (5 bases). V lost 3 bases, J lost 1 base, and 7 bases lay in between. This CDR3 region has 15 residues. Germline CDR1 and CDR2: KGHSH and LQKENI. CDR3 sequence reads: CASSPQGSGANVLTF. The CDR3 DNA reads TGTGCCAGCTCACCCCAGGGATCTGGGGCCAACGTCCTGACTTTC.